This is a list of T cell receptor beta chains from one sample in a study of OX40 agonist ivuxolimab in advanced cancers. Generated by immunoSEQ multiplex PCR, the TCRdb table keeps only in-frame clones and is missing some. This sample yields roughly 79,000 clones, of which approximately 90% are seen a single time; 0.53% belongs to the top ten. The input for sequencing was CD4+ or CD8+ T cells sorted from blood, taken in a trial of the OX40 agonist ivuxolimab. All receptors derive from an adult with an advanced solid tumor such as melanoma, head and neck, liver or kidney cancer. Both conserved end residues are trimmed from each CDR3. Each record gives: CDR3 protein, D gene, J gene, V gene. A D gene is named only where the DNA matches it firmly.

cdr3_aa: ASSLSGTSGNNEQF; d_call: TRBD2; j_call: TRBJ2-1; v_call: TRBV27
cdr3_aa: ASSVKLAGGLYNEQF; d_call: TRBD2; j_call: TRBJ2-1; v_call: TRBV5-1
cdr3_aa: ASSPGQGFETQY; d_call: TRBD1; j_call: TRBJ2-5; v_call: TRBV6-1
cdr3_aa: ASSLDSGRAGELF; d_call: TRBD2; j_call: TRBJ2-2; v_call: TRBV7-2
cdr3_aa: ASSQVADQETQY; d_call: .; j_call: TRBJ2-5; v_call: TRBV4-3
cdr3_aa: ASSQDLLAGGTYEQY; d_call: TRBD2; j_call: TRBJ2-7; v_call: TRBV4-3
cdr3_aa: ASSRTGWNTEAF; d_call: TRBD1; j_call: TRBJ1-1; v_call: TRBV19
cdr3_aa: AWEGARDQPQH; d_call: TRBD1; j_call: TRBJ1-5; v_call: TRBV30
cdr3_aa: ASSYGRGQPQH; d_call: .; j_call: TRBJ1-5; v_call: TRBV6-9
cdr3_aa: ASGRNTGELF; d_call: .; j_call: TRBJ2-2; v_call: TRBV6-5
cdr3_aa: ASSQGFSGQETQY; d_call: .; j_call: TRBJ2-5; v_call: TRBV11-2
cdr3_aa: SVYPTGDSSLGTEAF; d_call: TRBD1; j_call: TRBJ1-1; v_call: TRBV29-1
cdr3_aa: AWSVDRGPNTEAF; d_call: TRBD1; j_call: TRBJ1-1; v_call: TRBV30
cdr3_aa: ASNFSPGGLYGYT; d_call: .; j_call: TRBJ1-2; v_call: TRBV19
cdr3_aa: ASRVAGIIQY; d_call: TRBD2; j_call: TRBJ2-4; v_call: TRBV6-4
cdr3_aa: ASSHLRGRNQPQH; d_call: .; j_call: TRBJ1-5; v_call: TRBV6-5
cdr3_aa: AWSEGTVGNTEAF; d_call: TRBD1; j_call: TRBJ1-1; v_call: TRBV30
cdr3_aa: ASSFGGTVMSTQY; d_call: .; j_call: TRBJ2-5; v_call: TRBV7-2
cdr3_aa: ASSPGLRNTEAF; d_call: .; j_call: TRBJ1-1; v_call: TRBV7-9
cdr3_aa: ASSLDPGQPQH; d_call: .; j_call: TRBJ1-5; v_call: TRBV11-2
cdr3_aa: ASSLAGIYQETQY; d_call: .; j_call: TRBJ2-5; v_call: TRBV7-2
cdr3_aa: AARTVNGYT; d_call: .; j_call: TRBJ1-2; v_call: TRBV6-1